This TCR beta chain was profiled in a study of blood T cell repertoires in COVID-19. On the study more broadly: Whether acute or convalescent, the COVID-19 samples came from the United States, Italy and Spain. PBMCs, B-cell-depleted T cells, or T cells provided the cDNA or gDNA that made up the material.

Under the authors' procedure: Estimates of nucleated cell counts were drawn from the amplification of reference gene primers. Clones were read by immunoSEQ multiplex PCR, and TCRdb kept only the in-frame ones, dropping some. The V and J calls and clone size come from that table; D and trimming were worked out from the DNA. The sample has 50,000 to 65,000 clones; about 85% are singletons. V was pared by 1 base and J by 9 bases, with 7 bases between. The germline CDR1 and CDR2 sequences are SGHTA and FQGTGA. There are 12 residues in the CDR3. The rearrangement links TRBV7-3 to TRBJ2-1; a weak D match, TRBD2 (6 bases). The clonotype comes from a man between 65 and 85 years old with acute or convalescent COVID-19. The sample consisted of peripheral blood. The CDR3 loop is CASSLNGGEQFF. In DNA, the CDR3 is TGTGCCAGCAGCTTAAACGGGGGTGAGCAGTTCTTC.